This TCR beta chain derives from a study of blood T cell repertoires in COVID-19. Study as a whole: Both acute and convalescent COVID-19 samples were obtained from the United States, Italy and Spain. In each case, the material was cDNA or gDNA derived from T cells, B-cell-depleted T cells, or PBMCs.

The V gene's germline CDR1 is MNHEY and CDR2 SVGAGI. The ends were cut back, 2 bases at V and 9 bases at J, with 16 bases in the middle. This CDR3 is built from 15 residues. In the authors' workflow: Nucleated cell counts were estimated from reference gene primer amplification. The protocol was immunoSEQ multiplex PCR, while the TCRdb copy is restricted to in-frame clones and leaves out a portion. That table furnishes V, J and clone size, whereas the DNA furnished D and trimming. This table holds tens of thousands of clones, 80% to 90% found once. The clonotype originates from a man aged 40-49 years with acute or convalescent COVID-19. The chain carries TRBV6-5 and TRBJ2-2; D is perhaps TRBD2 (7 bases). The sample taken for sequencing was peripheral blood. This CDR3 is CASSYEGGAIRELFF. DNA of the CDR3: TGTGCCAGCAGTTACGAAGGGGGGGCAATCAGGGAGCTGTTTTTT.